This paragraph reports one T cell receptor beta chain. The data derive from a study of blood T cells in healthy people across ages. CDR1 and CDR2 from the germline V gene are MGHRA and YSYEKL. V was shortened by 0 bases and J by 3 bases, with 11 bases between the two germline ends. The CDR3 spans 15 residues. The second PCR ran 7 to 11 cycles with a sample-barcoded 5' primer and J-beta primers. A single record per CDR3 protein comes from TCRdb applying MiXCR to the 5' RACE reads. The table has about 1.6 million distinct CDR3 sequences, about 35% seen once; the top ten hold about 11%. The rearrangement links TRBV4-1 to TRBJ1-1, with D hard to call. The clonotype originates from a woman under 40 in good health. The specimen sequenced was blood. The CDR3 nucleotides are TGCGCCAGCAGCCAAGATTGGCAGGCTGACACTGAAGCTTTCTTT. The encoded protein is CASSQDWQADTEAFF.